The 7 T cell receptor beta chains below all came from one sample that was sequenced in a study of T cells in Graves' hyperthyroidism and ophthalmopathy (dated by TCRdb to between 2018 and 2021). The protocol used for the library was multiplex PCR. The run used an Illumina HiSeq 2000. TCR beta CDR3 regions were amplified from RNA transcripts. The TCR CDR3 was subjected to a first round of RT-PCR using the HTBI primer set and the Qiagen OneStep RT-PCR kit. Using fastp at Q25 and MiXCR, TCRdb reprocessed the public reads and kept productive beta chains. Records with the same CDR3 protein are collapsed into one entry carrying the most frequent genes and DNA. The sample has about 770,000 distinct CDR3 sequences on record, about 19% of them singletons. Approximately 16% of the sample goes to the ten largest clones. Sequenced: blood. The receptors come from a woman in her forties or fifties with Graves' hyperthyroidism that later progressed to Graves' ophthalmopathy.

The CDR3 loop is CASKGQENYGYTF. For the CDR3, the DNA is TGTGCCAGCAAGGGACAGGAGAACTATGGCTACACCTTC. The J gene is TRBJ1-2, the V gene TRBV2; 8 nucleotides line up with TRBD1. Germline trimming cut 7 bases from V and 2 bases from J; bases unmatched to any gene: 3. Germline assignment: CDR1 SNHLY and CDR2 FYNNEI. The CDR3 spans 13 residues. Combining the CDR3 with reference TRBV2 and TRBJ1-2 gives the whole variable domain EPEVTQTPSHQVTQMGQEVILRCVPISNHLYFYWYRQILGQKVEFLVSFYNNEISEKSEIFDDQFSVERPDGSNFTLKIRSTKLEDSAMYFCASKGQENYGYTFGSGTRLTVV.

The V gene is TRBV5-5, the J gene TRBJ1-5; D not resolved. The CDR3 is made up of 15 amino acids. CDR1 and CDR2 (germline): SGHKS, YYEKEE (reference sequence). V lost 3 bases and J lost 0, with 10 bases in between. CDR3 coding DNA: TGTGCCAGCAGCTGGAGACGGGATAGCAATCAGCCCCAGCATTTT. Translation: CASSWRRDSNQPQHF.

This clonotype occurred a few times. The chain links TRBV2 to TRBJ1-5; 10 bases are shared with TRBD1. CDR3 length: 14 residues. Unmatched junction bases numbered 5, after V lost 6 bases and J lost 6 bases. Looked up from germline, CDR1 is SNHLY and CDR2 is FYNNEI. In DNA form, the CDR3 reads TGTGCCAGCAGGGAGACAGGGGGCTCTCAGCCCCAGCATTTT. Translated, it gives CASRETGGSQPQHF.

The J gene is TRBJ1-5, the V gene TRBV6-5, with 12 bases fitting TRBD1. Unmatched junction bases numbered 6, after V lost 0 bases and J lost 0 bases. Germline values: CDR1 MNHEY, CDR2 SVGAGI. The CDR3 totals 19 residues. The DNA of the CDR3 is TGTGCCAGCAGTTACTCCCCCGGGACAGGGGGCTATAGCAATCAGCCCCAGCATTTT. It specifies CASSYSPGTGGYSNQPQHF.

This clonotype was counted at least ten times. This chain joins TRBV5-1 and TRBJ2-7; D remains unclear. Trimming took 4 bases from V and 5 from J, leaving 10 bases between them. The CDR3 length is 12 residues. The germline gives CDR1 SGHRS, CDR2 YFSETQ. The CDR3 loop reads CASSLTSDEQYF. The CDR3 nucleotides are TGCGCCAGCAGCCTGACAAGTGACGAGCAGTACTTC.

CDR3 sequence (DNA): TGTGCCAGCTCTAAATTCCCGGGAGGGATGAGCACAGATACGCAGTATTTT. It translates to CASSKFPGGMSTDTQYF. The gene calls are TRBV28 and TRBJ2-3; 8 nucleotides line up with TRBD2. V lost 8 bases, J lost 0 bases, and 13 bases stayed unmatched. This CDR3 has 17 amino acids. CDR1 and CDR2 from the germline V gene are MDHEN and SYDVKM.

This clonotype was found many times. The CDR3 spells CSTSAGTSGGPSYEQYF. CDR3 in DNA: TGCAGTACCTCAGCCGGGACTAGCGGGGGACCTTCCTACGAGCAGTACTTC. V and J are TRBV20-1 and TRBJ2-7; 14 bases fit TRBD2. Trimming cost V 8 bases and J 1 base; bases outside gene matches: 13. The length of the CDR3 is 17 residues. Germline CDR1 is DFQATT and CDR2 is SNEGSKA (reference sequence).